This TCR beta chain was retrieved from a study of shared clonotypes between healthy human individuals (dated by TCRdb to the early 2020s). For context, the study as a whole: Two women and a few men aged 18 to 49 years were included in the cohort. Blood TCR repertoires of a handful of healthy adults were deeply sequenced to estimate repertoire size and the extent of clonotype sharing between individuals. To increase sequencing depth and limit assay-specific biases, different laboratories used diverse techniques to prepare libraries and sequence TCR repertoires. Per donor, leukapheresis produced somewhere between about 0.94 and 9 billion PBMCs.

Using the deep immunoSEQ assay, TCR CDR3 regions were amplified from genomic DNA by multiplex PCR. Genomic DNA extracted from each cell subset was distributed evenly over all wells of several immunoSEQ 96-well plates, and each plate served as one replicate. Each replicate PCR for unsorted PBMC received 250 to 300 ng genomic DNA, equal to 25,000 to 35,000 T cell genomes. Genomic DNA from unsorted PBMC was sequenced over ten immunoSEQ deep assay plates. Purified libraries were measured with a Qubit 3.0 fluorometer, size-checked on a Bioanalyzer 2100, and measured again with the KAPA Library Quantification kit. Each immunoSEQ 96-well plate was sequenced on its own single-read 150-cycle Illumina NextSeq 550 flow cell. Concerning the study's data processing: Because only junctional sequences without quality scores were contained in the immunoSEQ output, filtering matching that applied to full-length reads could not be performed. To assign V/J genes and CDR3, sequences were annotated against IMGT germline references using PyIR, a Python wrapper for IgBLAST v1.9. Reads with weak V/J assignments (E-value above 1e-6), missing CDR3, stop codons, out-of-frame junctions, or ambiguous translated residues were removed. V3J clonotypes were defined as sequences sharing an identical inferred V gene, J gene, and CDR3 amino acid sequence. To compute the percentage overlap between repertoires, the number of shared unique clonotypes was divided by the size of the smaller repertoire. Three approaches were used to assess repertoire richness: RTK rarefaction, the Chao1 estimator, and Recon v2.1 estimates of unobserved clonotypes. The immuneACCESS repertoire file appears here via TCRdb, limited to in-frame rearrangements. These files lack a portion of the clones; in checked studies, under half of the deficit traces to unresolved V genes, and the cause of the others is not known. The DNA was the basis for D and trimming; V, J and clone size are from that table. The sample table holds some 510,000 clones, of which less than 85% were seen once. Over 10% of the sample goes to the ten largest clones.

As encoded in the germline V gene, CDR1 is MDHEN while CDR2 is SYDVKM. V is pruned by 4 bases and J by 9 bases, leaving 12 bases of the junction without a gene match. The CDR3 runs 16 amino acids, cysteine and phenylalanine included. The sequence is cut down to CDR3 DNA, 48 bases in frame from base 1. Study-level results and caveats: Based on pairwise subsampling, the degree of clonotype sharing among donors was expected to be affected by sequencing depth. The small number of donors limited the genetic and exposure-history diversity represented. Sampling was restricted to blood, and TCR repertoires in tissues likely differ from the TCR repertoires found in blood.

Healthy HIV-negative adults with no recently reported acute infections or vaccinations were included as donors. Only Caucasian adults living in Nashville, Tennessee, USA were represented among the donors. For unsorted samples, roughly 81 million PBMCs were counted and genomic DNA was extracted with the QIAamp DNA Blood Mini kit. After blood collection by leukapheresis, PBMCs were isolated using Ficoll-Histopaque density gradient centrifugation and then cryopreserved in the vapor phase of liquid nitrogen. Regarding this clone: Its binding antigen is unknown. No base-level quality is on record; no much larger clone is a single base apart.

Sequencing was done on a sample of PBMCs. The rearranged chain carries TRBV28 and TRBJ2-7, with 13 middle bases fitting TRBD2. This TCR derives from a woman aged 40-49 years in good health. Some clones in this sample may be carry-over from other donors' samples. This receptor carries the CDR3 CASSSIPGLAGQLQYF. Here is the DNA: TGTGCCAGCAGTTCAATACCGGGACTAGCGGGGCAATTGCAGTACTTC. The full variable domain, with segments outside the CDR3 supplied by the reference TRBV28 and TRBJ2-7 proteins, appears as DVKVTQSSRYLVKRTGEKVFLECVQDMDHENMFWYRQDPGLGLRLIYFSYDVKMKEKGDIPEGYSVSREKKERFSLILESASTNQTSMYLCASSSIPGLAGQLQYFGPGTRLTVT.